This T cell receptor (beta chain) stems from a study of cytomegalovirus exposure and HLA in healthy donors. PCR was performed using 60 Vbeta and 13 Jbeta primers. TCRdb's copy holds only in-frame clones and misses some; the assay was immunoSEQ multiplex PCR. The table lists 150,000 to 200,000 clones, around 78% of them singletons. The TCR was taken from a man aged 40-49 years in good health and CMV-seronegative. Source material: PBMCs.

The CDR3 nucleotides read TGTGCCAGCAGCTTCCCTAACTCAGATACGCAGTATTTT. Translated, it gives CASSFPNSDTQYF. The chain couples TRBV7-7 to TRBJ2-3; D is unresolved. The germline gives CDR1 SSHAT, CDR2 FNYEAQ (reference sequence). V was cut by 3 bases and J by 4 bases, with 8 bases left in between. The CDR3 is made up of 13 amino acids.